These 28 T cell receptor beta chains share one sample of origin, sequenced in a study of blood T cells in healthy people across ages. A J-beta primer mix and a sample-barcoded 5' primer were used in a second PCR of about 6 to 12 cycles. TCRdb called the 5' RACE reads again in MiXCR, with one record for every CDR3 protein. The sample includes approximately 830,000 distinct CDR3 sequences, around 62% seen only once; the top ten take 25% to 35%. Source material: blood. These receptors were collected from a man aged 30-40 years in good health.

The chain is built from TRBV28 and TRBJ2-1; possible D gene TRBD1, 7 bases. Trimming took off 5 bases at V and 5 bases at J, with 10 bases between the two ends. CDR3 size: 13 residues. Germline V CDR1 and CDR2: MDHEN, SYDVKM. The CDR3 is CASSSRGDNEQFF. As DNA, the CDR3 is TGTGCCAGCAGTAGCAGGGGGGACAATGAGCAGTTCTTC.

The chain is built from TRBV3-1 and TRBJ2-1, with 8 bases matching TRBD2. Germline loops: CDR1 LGHDT, CDR2 YNNKEL (reference sequence). After removal of 4 bases from V and 13 bases from J, the junction contained 9 bases not matched to a gene. The CDR3 extends over 13 amino acids. The CDR3: CASSPSGRDLQFF. CDR3 nucleotide sequence: TGTGCCAGCAGCCCCTCCGGGAGGGATCTTCAGTTCTTC.

V gene TRBV29-1 combines with J gene TRBJ1-2; TRBD1 agrees at 8 bases. The germline CDR1 and CDR2 sequences are SQVTM and ANQGSEA. Losses at the gene ends were 3 bases for V and 4 bases for J; bases not matched to a gene: 7. This CDR3 is 14 amino acids long. The CDR3 here is CSVEYGTGLYGYTF. For the CDR3, the DNA is TGCAGCGTTGAGTATGGGACAGGACTCTATGGCTACACCTTC.

The J gene is TRBJ2-1, the V gene TRBV6-2 or TRBV6-3; 9 bases are a match to TRBD1. Trimming cost V 7 bases and J 8 bases; bases outside gene matches: 9. The CDR3 runs to 14 residues. Germline CDR1 and CDR2: MNHEY and SVGEGT. Written as DNA, the CDR3 is TGTGCCAGCAAAGGACAGGGGAGGTCCTATGAGCAGTTCTTC. Translation gives CASKGQGRSYEQFF.

In this sample, this clonotype turned up a few times. The chain is built from TRBV20-1 and TRBJ1-6; D unresolved. Trimming cost V 1 base and J 8 bases, with 9 bases left between them. Germline V gives CDR1 DFQATT, CDR2 SNEGSKA (reference sequence). The CDR3 totals 13 residues. The CDR3 loop is CSARVQYDSPLHF. CDR3 coding DNA: TGCAGTGCTAGAGTACAGTATGATTCACCCCTCCACTTT.

The J gene is TRBJ2-1, the V gene TRBV2; possibly TRBD1 for D (5 bases). The CDR3 runs 13 residues. Trimming left V 10 bases short and J 1 base short, with 11 bases between. CDR1 SNHLY and CDR2 FYNNEI come from the germline V gene. The CDR3 protein is CAIGALSYNEQFF. As DNA, the CDR3 is TGTGCCATTGGGGCTCTATCCTACAATGAGCAGTTCTTC. The variable domain in full, with the rest retrieved from reference TRBV2 and TRBJ2-1, is EPEVTQTPSHQVTQMGQEVILRCVPISNHLYFYWYRQILGQKVEFLVSFYNNEISEKSEIFDDQFSVERPDGSNFTLKIRSTKLEDSAMYFCAIGALSYNEQFFGPGTRLTVL.

This sequence joins TRBV28 and TRBJ2-1; no firm D call. The germline gives CDR1 MDHEN, CDR2 SYDVKM. The CDR3 covers 11 residues. V lost 5 bases and J 12 bases, leaving 11 bases between the germline ends. The CDR3 coding sequence is TGTGCCAGCAGTGAGACAAGGGTGCAGTTCTTC. Translated: CASSETRVQFF.

The V call is TRBV9, the J call TRBJ1-3; D is unclear. V was clipped by 3 bases and J by 1 base, with 2 bases between them. The CDR3 covers 12 residues. The germline V gene encodes CDR1 SGDLS and CDR2 YYNGEE. The CDR3 sequence: CASSASGNTIYF. In DNA form, the CDR3 reads TGTGCCAGCAGCGCTTCTGGAAACACCATATATTTT.

The chain uses TRBV28 and TRBJ2-7; the match to TRBD2 covers 8 bases. CDR1 is MDHEN and CDR2 is SYDVKM in the germline V gene. The CDR3 contains 15 residues. V was pared by 4 bases and J by 1 base, with 6 bases of the junction left unmatched. The CDR3 spells CASSYPGTRSYEQYF. The CDR3 nucleotides read TGTGCCAGCAGTTACCCCGGGACTAGATCCTACGAGCAGTACTTC.

This chain connects TRBV7-2 to TRBJ2-1; 7 bases match TRBD2. CDR1 and CDR2 from the germline V gene are SGHTA and FQGNSA. J was trimmed by 4 bases and V by 1 base; bases with no gene match: 7. This CDR3 contains 16 residues. Here the CDR3 reads CASSLDSSGAYNEQFF. The CDR3 DNA sequence: TGTGCCAGCAGCTTAGATTCCAGCGGGGCTTACAATGAGCAGTTCTTC. The whole variable domain, filled in from reference TRBV7-2 and TRBJ2-1, reads GAGVSQSPSNKVTEKGKDVELRCDPISGHTALYWYRQSLGQGLEFLIYFQGNSAPDKSGLPSDRFSAERTGGSVSTLTIQRTQQEDSAVYLCASSLDSSGAYNEQFFGPGTRLTVL.

This clonotype has a handful of counts. The gene calls are TRBV29-1 and TRBJ1-2, with 7 bases fitting TRBD1. The CDR3 contains 12 residues. The germline V gene has CDR1 SQVTM and CDR2 ANQGSEA. Germline trimming cut 4 bases from V and 8 bases from J; bases unmatched to any gene: 7. For the CDR3, the DNA is TGCAGCGTTGTCCAGGGGGGCGACGGCTACACCTTC. This encodes CSVVQGGDGYTF. Complete variable domain (other parts from reference TRBV29-1 and TRBJ1-2): SAVISQKPSRDICQRGTSLTIQCQVDSQVTMMFWYRQQPGQSLTLIATANQGSEATYESGFVIDKFPISRPNLTFSTLTVSNMSPEDSSIYLCSVVQGGDGYTFGSGTRLTVV.

The chain uses TRBV7-8 and TRBJ1-2; 7 bases are shared with TRBD1. This CDR3 comprises 12 residues. V was clipped by 10 bases and J by 8 bases; unmatched bases: 10. Germline CDR1 reads SGHVS; CDR2 reads FQNEAQ. The CDR3 reads CATRDRPLGYTF. CDR3 coding DNA: TGTGCCACCCGGGACAGACCCTTGGGCTACACCTTC.

This chain uses TRBV6-5 with TRBJ1-6; no firm D call. V shed 0 bases and J shed 14 bases, with 14 bases lying between them. Germline values: CDR1 MNHEY, CDR2 SVGAGI. This CDR3 spans 14 amino acids. Written as DNA, the CDR3 is TGTGCCAGCAGTTACTCGCGGACTAATTCGGCCCTCCACTTT. It yields the protein CASSYSRTNSALHF.

This clonotype occurred a few times. The rearrangement joins TRBV5-1 to TRBJ2-5; no reliable D call. Germline V gene sequence: CDR1 SGHRS, CDR2 YFSETQ. The CDR3 totals 17 residues. V was clipped by 0 bases and J by 1 base, with 16 bases between them. CDR3 region: CASSLGTWADSQETQYF. As DNA, the CDR3 is TGCGCCAGCAGCTTGGGTACTTGGGCAGATTCCCAAGAGACCCAGTACTTC.

V is TRBV2 and J is TRBJ2-6; TRBD1 is a possible D gene (5 bases). V lost 6 bases to trimming and J lost 3 bases, with 12 bases between them. Looked up from germline, CDR1 is SNHLY and CDR2 is FYNNEI. There are 15 residues in the CDR3. The CDR3 nucleotides read TGTGCCAGCAGGGTCACAGGAGATGGGGCCAACGTCCTGACTTTC. Translation gives CASRVTGDGANVLTF. Together with reference TRBV2 and TRBJ2-6, the CDR3 gives the full variable domain: EPEVTQTPSHQVTQMGQEVILRCVPISNHLYFYWYRQILGQKVEFLVSFYNNEISEKSEIFDDQFSVERPDGSNFTLKIRSTKLEDSAMYFCASRVTGDGANVLTFGAGSRLTVL.

This clonotype was detected a few times. This chain uses TRBV20-1 with TRBJ2-3, with 8 bases aligning to TRBD2. Germline CDR1 reads DFQATT; CDR2 reads SNEGSKA (reference sequence). The J segment lost 0 bases and the V segment lost 5 bases, leaving 10 bases of the junction unmatched. This CDR3 has 16 residues. CDR3 DNA: TGCAGTGCTCTCCCCGGACTAGCCGCTAGCACAGATACGCAGTATTTT. Translating it yields CSALPGLAASTDTQYF.

J is TRBJ2-5 and V is TRBV7-2; D call uncertain. Germline V CDR1 and CDR2: SGHTA, FQGNSA. The V gene lost 5 bases and the J gene lost 2 bases, with 12 bases spanning the gap. The CDR3 has 14 residues. The CDR3 protein is CASSVDRIQETQYF. CDR3 in DNA: TGTGCCAGCAGCGTAGATCGGATACAAGAGACCCAGTACTTC. Full variable domain (outside the CDR3, taken from reference TRBV7-2 and TRBJ2-5): GAGVSQSPSNKVTEKGKDVELRCDPISGHTALYWYRQSLGQGLEFLIYFQGNSAPDKSGLPSDRFSAERTGGSVSTLTIQRTQQEDSAVYLCASSVDRIQETQYFGPGTRLLVL.

The gene calls are TRBV4-3 and TRBJ2-7; D possibly matches TRBD1 or TRBD2 (5 bases each). The end of the DNA aligns better with TRBJ2-5, so the J call may be wrong. CDR3 length: 14 amino acids. Germline V CDR1 and CDR2: LGHNA, YSLEER. CDR3 protein: CASSQGVLVETQYF. The CDR3 DNA reads TGCGCCAGCAGCCAGGGGGTTCTGGTGGAGACCCAGTACTTC.

This clonotype was observed a few times. The chain employs TRBV20-1 and TRBJ1-5; a weak D match, TRBD1 (5 bases). Looked up from germline, CDR1 is DFQATT and CDR2 is SNEGSKA (reference sequence). This CDR3 has 14 amino acids. Trimming removed 0 bases at V and 7 bases at J, with 13 bases between. CDR3 DNA: TGCAGTGCTAGAGATCAGTTGGGGGTGCAGCCCCAGCATTTT. Residues: CSARDQLGVQPQHF.

This chain joins TRBV7-2 and TRBJ2-5; 13 bases map to TRBD2. Germline CDR1 is SGHTA and CDR2 is FQGNSA. Unmatched junction bases numbered 13, after V lost 5 bases and J lost 4 bases. The CDR3 has 18 residues. The DNA for the CDR3 is TGTGCCAGCAGCCAACAGGGACTAGCGGGACGAGGGGTAGAGACCCAGTACTTC. Protein: CASSQQGLAGRGVETQYF.

The sample holds one count of this clonotype. The chain carries TRBV5-1 and TRBJ2-7; TRBD2 is a possible D gene (7 bases). Looked up from germline, CDR1 is SGHRS and CDR2 is YFSETQ. With 1 base removed from V and 3 bases from J, the gap between germline ends came to 17 bases. The CDR3 runs 16 residues. In DNA, the CDR3 is TGCGCCAGCAGCTTGCGGGGGGACACGGCTTTCTACGAGCAGTACTTC. This sequence encodes CASSLRGDTAFYEQYF.

The CDR3 nucleotides read TGTGCCAGCAGCCAAGTTCCCACAGGGGGCAATGAGCAGTTCTTC. This codes for CASSQVPTGGNEQFF. The rearrangement joins TRBV4-2 to TRBJ2-1; 8 bases fit TRBD1. Trimming cost V 1 base and J 6 bases; bases outside gene matches: 5. The germline V gene has CDR1 LGHNA and CDR2 YNFKEQ. This CDR3 contains 15 residues.

This clonotype was picked up many times. The chain joins TRBV9 to TRBJ2-3; 12 nucleotides line up with TRBD2. J lost 1 base, V lost 3 bases, and 6 bases had no gene match. The CDR3 has 17 amino acids. The germline V gene encodes CDR1 SGDLS and CDR2 YYNGEE. CDR3 loop: CASSASGGGLGTDTQYF. As DNA, the CDR3 is TGTGCCAGCAGCGCTAGCGGGGGGGGTTTGGGCACAGATACGCAGTATTTT.

The table lists this clonotype with a few counts. The chain is built from TRBV29-1 and TRBJ2-3, with D hard to call. The V gene lost 6 bases and the J gene lost 1 base, with 14 bases spanning the gap. CDR3 size: 14 residues. The germline gives CDR1 SQVTM, CDR2 ANQGSEA. The CDR3 sequence: CSVAPAQGTDTQYF. For the CDR3, the DNA is TGCAGCGTAGCCCCAGCGCAGGGCACAGATACGCAGTATTTT.

This clonotype was seen more than once but under ten times. V usage is TRBV5-1 and J usage is TRBJ2-1; no reliable D call. V lost 0 bases and J 8 bases, leaving 18 bases between the germline ends. The CDR3 length is 16 residues. The germline V gene has CDR1 SGHRS and CDR2 YFSETQ. DNA for the CDR3: TGCGCCAGCAGCTTGGAGGAGACCACCACCTGGGATGAGCAGTTCTTC. Encoded protein: CASSLEETTTWDEQFF.

This clonotype appeared a few times. This chain connects TRBV5-5 to TRBJ2-7; a weak D match, TRBD1 (6 bases). This CDR3 comprises 14 residues. V was shortened by 7 bases and J by 5 bases, with 19 bases between the two germline ends. The V gene's germline CDR1 is SGHKS and CDR2 YYEKEE (reference sequence). The CDR3 protein is CASRSYRETHEQYF. The CDR3 nucleotides are TGTGCCAGCCGATCATACAGGGAAACCCACGAGCAGTACTTC.

The chain joins TRBV5-1 to TRBJ1-6, with 8 bases aligning to TRBD1. Germline CDR1 and CDR2: SGHRS and YFSETQ. The J segment lost 9 bases and the V segment lost 3 bases, leaving 11 bases of the junction unmatched. The CDR3 runs 16 residues. The CDR3 DNA follows: TGCGCCAGCAGCTCCGCCAGGGGGCCAGGGGGTTCACCCCTCCACTTT. It is translated as CASSSARGPGGSPLHF.

The chain recombines TRBV20-1 with TRBJ2-4; 14 nucleotides match TRBD2. CDR3 length: 19 amino acids. Germline V CDR1 and CDR2: DFQATT, SNEGSKA (reference sequence). The V gene end was trimmed by 6 bases and the J gene end by 1 base; junction bases not matched to a gene: 14. This CDR3 is CSATPGLAGEPDAKNIQYF. The CDR3 DNA follows: TGCAGTGCGACTCCGGGACTAGCGGGGGAGCCCGACGCCAAAAACATTCAGTACTTC.